This TCR beta chain appears in the sequencing data of a study of blood T cell repertoires in COVID-19. Study background: The United States, Italy and Spain provided the acute and convalescent COVID-19 samples. The cDNA or gDNA used as material had been derived from T cells, B-cell-depleted T cells, or PBMCs.

V lost 1 base, J lost 6 bases, and 15 bases lay in between. The germline V gene encodes CDR1 SEHNR and CDR2 FQNEAQ (reference sequence). The CDR3 has 15 residues. Source study methods: Researchers report that nucleated cell counts were estimated from reference gene primer amplification. Only in-frame clones appear in the TCRdb table, and some are missing; sequencing was by immunoSEQ multiplex PCR. V, J and clone size reflect that table, while D and trimming were determined from the DNA. The profile covers some 50,000 clones, with under 90% appearing a single time and 25% to 30% taken by the ten largest.

Sequenced input: peripheral blood. This clonotype was obtained from a human donor in a cohort sampled during active COVID-19. This chain connects TRBV7-9 to TRBJ1-2; possible D gene TRBD1, 5 bases. This chain's CDR3 is CASSLVGAHRDGYTF. CDR3 nucleotide sequence: TGTGCCAGCAGCTTAGTTGGGGCGCATAGAGATGGCTACACCTTC.